The clone carrying this T cell receptor beta chain has a handful of counts. Antigen specificity is unknown. The CDR3 contains 13 residues. Trimming shortened V by 2 bases and J by 3 bases, and 9 bases separated the two germline ends. Per the germline V gene, CDR1 is SQVTM and CDR2 is ANQGSEA. Purities in excess of 98% were seen in all sorted populations. This sample was included in a study of beta chain features in type 1 diabetes. Study context: Cells sorted and examined across all samples totaled over 95 million. Study-level findings and limits: Type 1 diabetes patients had TCRB CDR3s that were shorter (moderately but significantly so) in all four CD4+ subsets.

Since all of the isolated RNA was reverse transcribed, expressed TCRB transcripts were what got sequenced. Assay: immunoSEQ multiplex PCR; the TCRdb copy retains only in-frame clones and omits some. Among just over 450,000 clones listed, 30% were seen once. The receptor was derived from a man aged 18 to 30 in good health. The sample was naive CD4+ T cells from blood. This sequence joins TRBV29-1 and TRBJ2-3; D is uncertain. As DNA, the CDR3 is TGCAGCGTTGAATCCCCAGCGACAGATACGCAGTATTTT. It translates to CSVESPATDTQYF.